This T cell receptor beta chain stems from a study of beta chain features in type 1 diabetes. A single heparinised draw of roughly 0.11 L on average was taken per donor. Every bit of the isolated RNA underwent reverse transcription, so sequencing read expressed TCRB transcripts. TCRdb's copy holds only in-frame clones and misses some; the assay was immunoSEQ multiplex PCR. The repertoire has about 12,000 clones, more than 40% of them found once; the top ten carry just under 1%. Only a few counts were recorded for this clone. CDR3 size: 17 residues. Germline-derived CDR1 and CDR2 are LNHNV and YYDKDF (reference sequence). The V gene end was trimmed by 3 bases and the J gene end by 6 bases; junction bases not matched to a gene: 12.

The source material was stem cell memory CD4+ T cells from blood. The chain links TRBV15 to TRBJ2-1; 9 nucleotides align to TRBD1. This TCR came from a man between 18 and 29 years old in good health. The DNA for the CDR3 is TGTGCCACCAGCAGTTCCTCTACGGGACAGGGCTTCAATGAGCAGTTCTTC. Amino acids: CATSSSSTGQGFNEQFF.